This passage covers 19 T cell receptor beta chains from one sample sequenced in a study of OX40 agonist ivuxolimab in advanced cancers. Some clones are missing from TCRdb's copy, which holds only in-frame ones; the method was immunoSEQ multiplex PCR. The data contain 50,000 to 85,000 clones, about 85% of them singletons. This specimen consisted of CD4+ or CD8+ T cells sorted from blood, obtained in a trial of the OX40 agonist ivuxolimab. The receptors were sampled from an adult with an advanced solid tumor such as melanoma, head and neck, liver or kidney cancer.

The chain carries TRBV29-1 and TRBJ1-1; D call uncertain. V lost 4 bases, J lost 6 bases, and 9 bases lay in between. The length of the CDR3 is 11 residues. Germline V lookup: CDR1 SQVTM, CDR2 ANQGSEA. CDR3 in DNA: TGCAGCGTTGTGCCAGTCCCTGAAGCTTTCTTT. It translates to CSVVPVPEAFF. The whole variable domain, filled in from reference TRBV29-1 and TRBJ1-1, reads SAVISQKPSRDICQRGTSLTIQCQVDSQVTMMFWYRQQPGQSLTLIATANQGSEATYESGFVIDKFPISRPNLTFSTLTVSNMSPEDSSIYLCSVVPVPEAFFGQGTRLTVV.

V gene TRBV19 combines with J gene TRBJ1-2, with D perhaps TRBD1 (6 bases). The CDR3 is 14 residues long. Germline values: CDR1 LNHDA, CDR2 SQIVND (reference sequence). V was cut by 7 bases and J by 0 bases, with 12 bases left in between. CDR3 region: CASNGQHSNYGYTF. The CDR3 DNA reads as TGTGCCAGTAACGGACAGCACTCTAACTATGGCTACACCTTC.

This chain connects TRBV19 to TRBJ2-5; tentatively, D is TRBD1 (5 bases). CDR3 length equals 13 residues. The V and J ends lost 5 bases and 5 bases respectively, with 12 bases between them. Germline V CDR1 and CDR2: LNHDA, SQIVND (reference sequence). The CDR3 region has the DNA TGTGCCAGTAGTGTCATAAGGGGTGAGACCCAGTACTTC. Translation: CASSVIRGETQYF.

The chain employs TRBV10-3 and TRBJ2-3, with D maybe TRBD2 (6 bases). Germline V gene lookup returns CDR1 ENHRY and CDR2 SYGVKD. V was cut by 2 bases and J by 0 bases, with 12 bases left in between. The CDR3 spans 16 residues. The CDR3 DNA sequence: TGTGCCATCAGTGAGCCCTCCGGGACTAGCACAGATACGCAGTATTTT. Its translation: CAISEPSGTSTDTQYF.

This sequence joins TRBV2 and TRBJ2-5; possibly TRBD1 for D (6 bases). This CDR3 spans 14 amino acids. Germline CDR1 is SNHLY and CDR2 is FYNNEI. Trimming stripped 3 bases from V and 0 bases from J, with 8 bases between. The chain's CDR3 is CASSDNRDQETQYF. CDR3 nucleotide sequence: TGTGCCAGCAGTGATAACAGGGACCAAGAGACCCAGTACTTC.

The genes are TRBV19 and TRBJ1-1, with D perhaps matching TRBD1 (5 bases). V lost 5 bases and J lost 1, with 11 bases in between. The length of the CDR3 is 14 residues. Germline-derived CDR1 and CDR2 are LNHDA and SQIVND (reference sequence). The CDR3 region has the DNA TGTGCCAGTAGTCGGAGGCAGGGGAACACTGAAGCTTTCTTT. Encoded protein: CASSRRQGNTEAFF.

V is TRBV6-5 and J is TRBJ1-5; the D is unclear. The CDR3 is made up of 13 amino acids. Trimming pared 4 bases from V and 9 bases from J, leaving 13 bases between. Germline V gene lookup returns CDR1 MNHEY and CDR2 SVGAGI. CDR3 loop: CASSSGTLRPQHF. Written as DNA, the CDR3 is TGTGCCAGCAGTTCTGGCACTCTAAGGCCCCAGCATTTT.

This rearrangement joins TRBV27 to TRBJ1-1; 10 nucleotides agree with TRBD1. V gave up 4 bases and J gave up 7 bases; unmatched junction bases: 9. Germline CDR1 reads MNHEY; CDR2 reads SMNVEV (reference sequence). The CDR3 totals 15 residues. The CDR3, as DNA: TGTGCCAGCAGTTCACCGGGACAGGGGCGTCTTGAAGCTTTCTTT. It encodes CASSSPGQGRLEAFF.

CDR3 sequence: CASSSSGETQYF. In nucleotides, the CDR3 is TGTGCCAGCAGCTCCAGCGGAGAGACCCAGTACTTC. V is TRBV5-4 and J is TRBJ2-5; possible D gene TRBD2, 5 bases. Germline-derived CDR1 and CDR2 are SGHNT and YYREEE (reference sequence). The CDR3 contains 12 residues. V lost 3 bases and J lost 4, with 7 bases in between.

The CDR3 region has the DNA TGTGCCAGCAGCTGGGACAGGAACACTGAAGCTTTCTTT. Amino acid sequence: CASSWDRNTEAFF. This chain joins TRBV5-5 and TRBJ1-1, with 7 bases matching TRBD1. V shed 3 bases and J 1 base; nucleotides not matched to a gene: 0. CDR3 size: 13 residues. Germline V gene lookup returns CDR1 SGHKS and CDR2 YYEKEE (reference sequence).

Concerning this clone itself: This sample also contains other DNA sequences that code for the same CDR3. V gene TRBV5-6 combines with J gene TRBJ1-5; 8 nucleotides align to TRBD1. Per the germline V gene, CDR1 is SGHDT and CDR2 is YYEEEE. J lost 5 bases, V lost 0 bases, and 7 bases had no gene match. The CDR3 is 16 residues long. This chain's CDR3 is CASSLGWDRTHQPQHF. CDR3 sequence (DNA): TGTGCCAGCAGCTTGGGATGGGACAGGACCCATCAGCCCCAGCATTTT.

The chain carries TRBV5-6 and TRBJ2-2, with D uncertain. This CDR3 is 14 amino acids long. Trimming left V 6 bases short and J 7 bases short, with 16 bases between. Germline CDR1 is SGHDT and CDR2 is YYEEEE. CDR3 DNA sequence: TGTGCCAGCAACCCCTTCCGGGTCAGCGGGGAGCTGTTTTTT. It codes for CASNPFRVSGELFF.

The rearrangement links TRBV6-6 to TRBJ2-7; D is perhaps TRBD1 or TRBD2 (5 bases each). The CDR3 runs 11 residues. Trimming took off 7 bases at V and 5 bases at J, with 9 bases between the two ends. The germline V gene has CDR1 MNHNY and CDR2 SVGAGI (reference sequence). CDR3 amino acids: CASTRGDEQYF. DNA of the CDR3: TGTGCCAGCACCAGAGGGGACGAGCAGTACTTC.

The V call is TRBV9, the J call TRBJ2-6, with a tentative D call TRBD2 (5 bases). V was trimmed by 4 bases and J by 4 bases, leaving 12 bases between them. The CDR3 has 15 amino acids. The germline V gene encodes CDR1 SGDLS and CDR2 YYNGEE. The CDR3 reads CASSPSGVGANVLTF. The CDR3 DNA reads TGTGCCAGCAGCCCCTCCGGGGTCGGGGCCAACGTCCTGACTTTC.

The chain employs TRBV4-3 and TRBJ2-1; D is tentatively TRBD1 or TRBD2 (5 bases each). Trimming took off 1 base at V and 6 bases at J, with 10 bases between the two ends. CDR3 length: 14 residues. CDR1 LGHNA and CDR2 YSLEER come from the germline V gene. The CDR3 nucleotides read TGCGCCAGCAGCCAAGTTTCGGGGACCAATGAGCAGTTCTTC. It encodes CASSQVSGTNEQFF.

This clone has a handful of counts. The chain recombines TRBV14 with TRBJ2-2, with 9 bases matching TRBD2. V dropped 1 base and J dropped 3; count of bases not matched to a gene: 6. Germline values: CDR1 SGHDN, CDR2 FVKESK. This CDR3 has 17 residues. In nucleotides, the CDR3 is TGTGCCAGCAGCCAAGCCCGCGGGAGGGACTACACCGGGGAGCTGTTTTTT. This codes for CASSQARGRDYTGELFF.

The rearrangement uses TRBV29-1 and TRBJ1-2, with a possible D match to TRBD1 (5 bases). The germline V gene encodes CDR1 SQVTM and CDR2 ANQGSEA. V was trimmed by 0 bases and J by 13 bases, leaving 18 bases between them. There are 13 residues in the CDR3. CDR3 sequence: CSVEDPREGRGTF. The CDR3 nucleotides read TGCAGCGTTGAAGATCCCCGAGAGGGGCGCGGCACCTTC. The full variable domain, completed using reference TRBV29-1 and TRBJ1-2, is SAVISQKPSRDICQRGTSLTIQCQVDSQVTMMFWYRQQPGQSLTLIATANQGSEATYESGFVIDKFPISRPNLTFSTLTVSNMSPEDSSIYLCSVEDPREGRGTFGSGTRLTVV.

The CDR3 sequence is CASSRRQGGQPQHF. CDR3 in DNA: TGTGCCAGCAGCCGTCGACAGGGCGGGCAGCCCCAGCATTTT. The chain is built from TRBV5-6 and TRBJ1-5; 7 bases are a match to TRBD1. CDR1 and CDR2 from the germline V gene are SGHDT and YYEEEE. The CDR3 runs to 14 residues. V lost 4 bases to trimming and J lost 7 bases; unmatched junction nucleotides: 8.

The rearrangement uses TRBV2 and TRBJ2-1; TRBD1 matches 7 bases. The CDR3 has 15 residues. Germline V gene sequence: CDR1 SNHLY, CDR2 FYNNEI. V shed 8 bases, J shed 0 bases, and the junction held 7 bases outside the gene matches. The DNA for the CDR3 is TGTGCCAGCCAGACAGGGAGCGTCTCCTACAATGAGCAGTTCTTC. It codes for CASQTGSVSYNEQFF. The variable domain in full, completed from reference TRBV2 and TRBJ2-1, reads EPEVTQTPSHQVTQMGQEVILRCVPISNHLYFYWYRQILGQKVEFLVSFYNNEISEKSEIFDDQFSVERPDGSNFTLKIRSTKLEDSAMYFCASQTGSVSYNEQFFGPGTRLTVL.